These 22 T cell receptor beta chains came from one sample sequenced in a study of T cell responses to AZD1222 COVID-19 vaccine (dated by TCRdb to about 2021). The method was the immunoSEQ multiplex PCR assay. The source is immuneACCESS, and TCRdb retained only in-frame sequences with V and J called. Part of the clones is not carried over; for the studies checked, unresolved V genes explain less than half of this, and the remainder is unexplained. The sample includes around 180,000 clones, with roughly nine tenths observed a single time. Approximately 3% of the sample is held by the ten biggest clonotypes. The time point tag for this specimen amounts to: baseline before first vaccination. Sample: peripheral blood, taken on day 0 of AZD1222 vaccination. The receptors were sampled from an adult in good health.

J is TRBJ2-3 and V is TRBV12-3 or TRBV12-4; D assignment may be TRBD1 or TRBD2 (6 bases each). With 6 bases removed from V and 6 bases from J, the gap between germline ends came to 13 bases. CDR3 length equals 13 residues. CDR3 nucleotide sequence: TGTGCCAGCAGGAGGGGGGCCACGGATACGCAGTATTTT. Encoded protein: CASRRGATDTQYF.

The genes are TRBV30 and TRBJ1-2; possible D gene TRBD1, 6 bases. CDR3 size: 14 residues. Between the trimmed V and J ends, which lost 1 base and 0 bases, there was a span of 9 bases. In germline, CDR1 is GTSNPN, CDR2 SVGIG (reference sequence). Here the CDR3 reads CAWSAYRANYGYTF. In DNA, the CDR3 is TGTGCCTGGAGTGCTTACAGGGCTAACTATGGCTACACCTTC.

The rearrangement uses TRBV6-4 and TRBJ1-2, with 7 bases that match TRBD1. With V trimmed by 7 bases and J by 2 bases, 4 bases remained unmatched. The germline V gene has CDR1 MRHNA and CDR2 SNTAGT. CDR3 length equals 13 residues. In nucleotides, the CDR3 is TGTGCCAGCAACTTACAGGGGAACTATGGCTACACCTTC. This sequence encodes CASNLQGNYGYTF.

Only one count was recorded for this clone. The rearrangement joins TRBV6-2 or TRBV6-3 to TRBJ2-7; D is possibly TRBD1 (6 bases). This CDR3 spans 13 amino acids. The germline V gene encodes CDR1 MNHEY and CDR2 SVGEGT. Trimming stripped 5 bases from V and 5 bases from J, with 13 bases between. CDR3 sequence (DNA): TGTGCCAGCAGTGCCCAGGGGTGGAACGAGCAGTACTTC. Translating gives CASSAQGWNEQYF.

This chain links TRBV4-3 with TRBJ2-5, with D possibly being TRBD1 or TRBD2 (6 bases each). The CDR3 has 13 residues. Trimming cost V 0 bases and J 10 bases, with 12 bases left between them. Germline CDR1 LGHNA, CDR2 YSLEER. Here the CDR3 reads CASSQDRGRSQYF. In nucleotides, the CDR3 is TGCGCCAGCAGCCAAGATCGGGGGCGGAGCCAGTACTTC.

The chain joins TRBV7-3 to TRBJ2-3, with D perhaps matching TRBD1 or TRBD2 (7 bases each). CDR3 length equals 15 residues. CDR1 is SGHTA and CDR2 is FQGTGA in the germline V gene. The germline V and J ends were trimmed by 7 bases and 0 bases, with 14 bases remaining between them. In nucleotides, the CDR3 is TGTGCCAGCACCCCAGGGGGGGGGAGCACAGATACGCAGTATTTT. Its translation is CASTPGGGSTDTQYF.

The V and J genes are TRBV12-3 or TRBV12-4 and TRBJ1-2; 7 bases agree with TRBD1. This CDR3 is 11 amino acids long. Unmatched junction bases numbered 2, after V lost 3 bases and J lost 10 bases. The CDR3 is CASSLGQTYTF. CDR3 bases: TGTGCCAGCAGTTTGGGACAGACCTACACCTTC.

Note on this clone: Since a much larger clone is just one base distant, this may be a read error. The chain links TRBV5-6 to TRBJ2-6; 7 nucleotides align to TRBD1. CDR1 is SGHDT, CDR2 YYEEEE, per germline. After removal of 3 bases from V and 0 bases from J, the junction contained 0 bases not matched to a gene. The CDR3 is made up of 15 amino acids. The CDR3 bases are TGTGCCAGCAGCTACAGGGGCTCTGGGGCCAACGTCCTGACTTTC. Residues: CASSYRGSGANVLTF.

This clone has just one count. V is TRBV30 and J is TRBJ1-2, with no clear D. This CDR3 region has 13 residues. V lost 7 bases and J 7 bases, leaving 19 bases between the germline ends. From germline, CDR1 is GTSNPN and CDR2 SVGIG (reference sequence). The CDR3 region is CASRRRQFSGYTF. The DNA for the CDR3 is TGTGCCTCCCGCCGAAGGCAGTTCTCTGGCTACACCTTC.

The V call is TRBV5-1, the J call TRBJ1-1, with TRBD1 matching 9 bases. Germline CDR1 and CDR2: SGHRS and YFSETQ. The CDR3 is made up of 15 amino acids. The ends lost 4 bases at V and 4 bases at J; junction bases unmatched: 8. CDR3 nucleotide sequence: TGCGCCAGCAGCAGAGAAACAGGGGGCGGCACTGAAGCTTTCTTT. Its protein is CASSRETGGGTEAFF.

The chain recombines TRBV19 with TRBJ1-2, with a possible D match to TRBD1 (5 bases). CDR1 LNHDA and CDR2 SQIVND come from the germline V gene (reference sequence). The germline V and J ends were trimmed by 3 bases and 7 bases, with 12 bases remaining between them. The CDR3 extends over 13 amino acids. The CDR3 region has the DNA TGTGCCAGTAGTATTTCCCAGGGTGGTGGCTACACCTTC. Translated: CASSISQGGGYTF.

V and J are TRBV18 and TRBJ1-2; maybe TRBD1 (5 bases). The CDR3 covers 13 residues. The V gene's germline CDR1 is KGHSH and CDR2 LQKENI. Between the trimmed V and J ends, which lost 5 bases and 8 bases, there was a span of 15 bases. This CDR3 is CASSFGAVQGYTF. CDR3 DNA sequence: TGTGCCAGCTCATTCGGGGCAGTTCAAGGCTACACCTTC.

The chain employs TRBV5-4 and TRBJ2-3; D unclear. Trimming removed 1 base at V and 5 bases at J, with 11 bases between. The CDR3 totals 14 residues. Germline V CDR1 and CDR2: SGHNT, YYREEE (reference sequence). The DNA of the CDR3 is TGTGCCAGCAGCTTGAGGACCACGGAAGATACGCAGTATTTT. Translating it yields CASSLRTTEDTQYF.

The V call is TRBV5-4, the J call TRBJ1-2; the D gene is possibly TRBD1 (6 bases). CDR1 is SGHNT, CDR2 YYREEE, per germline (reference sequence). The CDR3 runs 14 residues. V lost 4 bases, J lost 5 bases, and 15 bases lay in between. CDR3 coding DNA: TGTGCCAGCAGCGCGGTGGGGGGCGAGTATGGCTACACCTTC. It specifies CASSAVGGEYGYTF.

This CDR3 reads CASSVNDGQGSPTQYF. The CDR3 DNA follows: TGTGCCAGCAGCGTAAACGACGGACAGGGGTCGCCGACCCAGTACTTC. The rearrangement links TRBV9 to TRBJ2-5, with 9 bases that match TRBD1. Trimming at V came to 1 base and at J to 7 bases, leaving 11 bases not matched to a gene. Germline values: CDR1 SGDLS, CDR2 YYNGEE. The CDR3 contains 16 residues.

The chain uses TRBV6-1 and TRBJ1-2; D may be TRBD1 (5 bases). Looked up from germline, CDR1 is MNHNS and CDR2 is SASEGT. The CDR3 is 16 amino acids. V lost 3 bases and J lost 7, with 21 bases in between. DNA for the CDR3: TGTGCCAGCAGTGACGGTTCTTGGGGGAGTTGGTCTGGCTACACCTTC. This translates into CASSDGSWGSWSGYTF.

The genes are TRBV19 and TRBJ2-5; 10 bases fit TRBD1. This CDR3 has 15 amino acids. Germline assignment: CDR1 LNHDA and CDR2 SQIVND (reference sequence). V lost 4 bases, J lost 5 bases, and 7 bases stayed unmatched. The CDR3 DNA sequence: TGTGCCAGTAGTACCGCCGGGACAGGGGTGGAGACCCAGTACTTC. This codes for CASSTAGTGVETQYF.

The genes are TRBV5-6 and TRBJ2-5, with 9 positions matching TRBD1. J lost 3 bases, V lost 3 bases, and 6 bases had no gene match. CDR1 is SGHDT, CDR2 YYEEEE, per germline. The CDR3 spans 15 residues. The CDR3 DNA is TGTGCCAGCAGCTATGGACAGGGGATGGAAGAGACCCAGTACTTC. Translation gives CASSYGQGMEETQYF.

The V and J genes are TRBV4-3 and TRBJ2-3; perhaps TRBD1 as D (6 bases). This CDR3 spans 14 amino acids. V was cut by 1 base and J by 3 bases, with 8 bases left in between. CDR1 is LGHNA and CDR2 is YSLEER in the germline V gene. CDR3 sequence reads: CASSQGQATDTQYF. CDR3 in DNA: TGCGCCAGCAGCCAAGGACAGGCGACAGATACGCAGTATTTT.

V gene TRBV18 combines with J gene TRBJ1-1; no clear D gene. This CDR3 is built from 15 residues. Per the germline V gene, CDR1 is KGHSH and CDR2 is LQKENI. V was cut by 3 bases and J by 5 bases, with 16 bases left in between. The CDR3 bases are TGTGCCAGCTCACCCCCCCCAGGAGTACAGACTGAAGCTTTCTTT. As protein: CASSPPPGVQTEAFF. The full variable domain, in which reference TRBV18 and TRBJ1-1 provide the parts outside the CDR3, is NAGVMQNPRHLVRRRGQEARLRCSPMKGHSHVYWYRQLPEEGLKFMVYLQKENIIDESGMPKERFSAEFPKEGPSILRIQQVVRGDSAAYFCASSPPPGVQTEAFFGQGTRLTVV.

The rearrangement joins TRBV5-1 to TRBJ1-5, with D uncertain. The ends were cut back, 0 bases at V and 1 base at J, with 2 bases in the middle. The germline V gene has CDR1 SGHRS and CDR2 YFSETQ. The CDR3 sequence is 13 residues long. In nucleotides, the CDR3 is TGCGCCAGCAGCTTGGGGAGCAATCAGCCCCAGCATTTT. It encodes CASSLGSNQPQHF. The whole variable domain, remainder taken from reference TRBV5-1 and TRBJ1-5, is KAGVTQTPRYLIKTRGQQVTLSCSPISGHRSVSWYQQTPGQGLQFLFEYFSETQRNKGNFPGRFSGRQFSNSRSEMNVSTLELGDSALYLCASSLGSNQPQHFGDGTRLSIL.

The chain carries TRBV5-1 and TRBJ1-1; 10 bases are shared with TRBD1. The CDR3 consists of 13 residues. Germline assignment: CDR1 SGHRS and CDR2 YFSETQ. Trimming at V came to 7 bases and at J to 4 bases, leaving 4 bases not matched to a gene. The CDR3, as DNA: TGCGCCAGCTCGACAGGGGGCGGCACTGAAGCTTTCTTT. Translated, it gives CASSTGGGTEAFF.